This is a list of T cell receptor beta chains from one sample in a study of blood T cell repertoires in COVID-19. Only in-frame clones appear in the TCRdb table, and some are missing; sequencing was by immunoSEQ multiplex PCR. Of fewer than 350,000 clones detected, approximately 88% appear once; the ten largest clones hold 1.5% to 2%. The sample comprised peripheral blood. The receptors stem from a woman aged 25 to 39 with COVID-19, enrolled during active disease. Both conserved end residues are part of each CDR3. A D gene is named only where the DNA matches it firmly. Some rows have no size entry. The others give once, few or many, or a class for an expanded clone.

clone size	D gene	V gene	J gene	CDR3 DNA	CDR3 protein
once	TRBD2	TRBV6-1	TRBJ2-1	TGTGCCAGCAGTCCCTCTAGCGGGGGGGCGAATGAGCAGTTCTTC	CASSPSSGGANEQFF
.	TRBD1	TRBV5-1	TRBJ2-5	TGCGCCAGCAGCGCCGGGACAGGGCAAGAGACCCAGTACTTC	CASSAGTGQETQYF
.	.	TRBV6-5	TRBJ1-1	TGTGCCAGCAGATCTCCAGGGGTCTGGACTGAAGCTTTCTTT	CASRSPGVWTEAFF
.	TRBD1	TRBV14	TRBJ2-2	TGTGCCAGCAGCCCACGCCGCCGGGACAGGGGCCAAACCGGGGAGCTGTTTTTT	CASSPRRRDRGQTGELFF
.	TRBD1	TRBV14	TRBJ1-1	TGTGCCAGCAGCCTAACGGGACAGGGGACTGAAGCTTTCTTT	CASSLTGQGTEAFF
.	.	TRBV9	TRBJ1-3	TGTGCCAGCAGCCCAGACTCTGGAAACACCATATATTTT	CASSPDSGNTIYF
.	.	TRBV7-8	TRBJ2-5	TGTGCCAGCAGCTCCCGGGGGGAGACCCAGTACTTC	CASSSRGETQYF
.	TRBD2	TRBV7-6	TRBJ2-2	TGTGCCAGCAGCCTGACTAGCGCTAACACCGGGGAGCTGTTTTTT	CASSLTSANTGELFF
.	.	TRBV7-8	TRBJ2-7	TGTGCCAGCAGCTTAGCAGGGGGGGTCTCCTACGAGCAGTACTTC	CASSLAGGVSYEQYF
.	TRBD1	TRBV9	TRBJ1-2	TGTGCCAGCAGCGGAGGACAGGCAATAACTAACTATGGCTACACCTTC	CASSGGQAITNYGYTF
.	.	TRBV2	TRBJ2-1	TGTGCCAGGAAGCGAGATAGAAACAATGAGCAGTTCTTC	CARKRDRNNEQFF
.	.	TRBV4-3	TRBJ2-7	TGCGCCAGCAGCCAAGAGAGGTTGGTCACCAGCTCCTACGAGCAGTACTTC	CASSQERLVTSSYEQYF
.	TRBD1	TRBV5-1	TRBJ1-2	TGCGCCAGCAGCGCCGTTTTGACAGGGGACTATGGCTACACCTTC	CASSAVLTGDYGYTF
.	TRBD1	TRBV5-1	TRBJ1-3	TGCGCCAGCAGACTGGGACAGGGGGCTGGAAACACCATATATTTT	CASRLGQGAGNTIYF
.	TRBD2	TRBV11-3	TRBJ2-1	TGTGCCAGCAGCCCCATTTGGGGACTAGACTCCAATGAGCAGTTCTTC	CASSPIWGLDSNEQFF
.	TRBD1	TRBV6-5	TRBJ1-2	TGTGCCAGCAGTTACTCCCAGGGGGCGAATGGCTACACCTTC	CASSYSQGANGYTF
.	.	TRBV7-9	TRBJ1-1	TGTGCCAGCAGTGTGGGGCCGGGCACTGAAGCTTTCTTT	CASSVGPGTEAFF
.	TRBD2	TRBV6-1	TRBJ2-3	TGTGCCAGCATTGGAGCGCCGGGACTAGCGGGGGACACAGATACGCAGTATTTT	CASIGAPGLAGDTDTQYF
.	.	TRBV19	TRBJ1-1	TGTGCCAGTAGTATATTAGCGGCGGCGAACACTGAAGCTTTCTTT	CASSILAAANTEAFF
.	TRBD2	TRBV7-8	TRBJ2-3	TGTGCCAGCAGCAGACAAACCGGGACTAGCGGGGGGTATACGCAGTATTTT	CASSRQTGTSGGYTQYF
.	.	TRBV2	TRBJ1-1	TGTGCCAGCAGAGGGGGAGAGCTAAACACTGAAGCTTTCTTT	CASRGGELNTEAFF
.	TRBD1	TRBV6-5	TRBJ1-4	TGTGCCAGCAGTTATTTAGGGGGCGATGAAAAACTGTTTTTT	CASSYLGGDEKLFF
.	TRBD2	TRBV6-6	TRBJ2-1	TGTGCCAGCAGGGTAGCGGGGGCCTCCTACAATGAGCAGTTCTTC	CASRVAGASYNEQFF
.	.	TRBV27	TRBJ1-6	TGTGCCAGCAGTCTTGTCGGGGGGAATTCACCCCTCCACTTT	CASSLVGGNSPLHF
.	TRBD2	TRBV6-2/TRBV6-3	TRBJ2-1	TGTGCCAGCAGACCTCTCCGGACTAGCGGATACAATGAGCAGTTCTTC	CASRPLRTSGYNEQFF
.	.	TRBV6-4	TRBJ1-2	TGTGCCAGCAGTGATGGACATGGCTATGGCTACACCTTC	CASSDGHGYGYTF
.	TRBD2	TRBV7-9	TRBJ2-1	TGTGCCAGCAGCTCTCCGGGACTAGCTATATTGTCCGATGAGCAGTTCTTC	CASSSPGLAILSDEQFF
.	.	TRBV6-1	TRBJ1-3	TGTGCCAGCAGTGCCCCGGGACAACTTTCTGGAAACACCATATATTTT	CASSAPGQLSGNTIYF
.	.	TRBV21-1	TRBJ1-6	TGTGCCAGCAGCAGAAACCGGGTACTAGTGGGCGGTGATTCACCCCTCCACTTT	CASSRNRVLVGGDSPLHF
.	.	TRBV5-1	TRBJ1-5	TGCGCCAGCAGCGTGGACACAAATCAGCCCCAGCATTTT	CASSVDTNQPQHF
.	TRBD2	TRBV11-2	TRBJ2-1	TGTGCCAGCAGCCCTACGCGCGGGAGGGGCAATGAGCAGTTCTTC	CASSPTRGRGNEQFF
.	.	TRBV5-5	TRBJ2-4	TGTGCCAGCAGCCCGGAGCTATTAGCCAAAAACATTCAGTACTTC	CASSPELLAKNIQYF
.	.	TRBV5-8	TRBJ1-2	TGTGCCAGCAGCTTGGGAACAGATTTCTATGGCTACACCTTC	CASSLGTDFYGYTF
.	.	TRBV5-6	TRBJ1-4	TGTGCCAGCAGCGGGGGGTCGTATAATGAAAAACTGTTTTTT	CASSGGSYNEKLFF
.	.	TRBV5-8	TRBJ1-1	TGTGCCAGCAGCTTGGGTAGGGGGACTGAAGCTTTCTTT	CASSLGRGTEAFF
once	TRBD2	TRBV29-1	TRBJ2-2	TGCAGCGTTGAAGGGTCTAGCGGGGTTACCGGGGAGCTGTTTTTT	CSVEGSSGVTGELFF
.	.	TRBV2	TRBJ2-3	TGTGCCAGCATGTTCCTAAACCCTGAGAATACGCAGTATTTT	CASMFLNPENTQYF